The T cell receptor beta chain described here comes from a study of blood T cell repertoires in COVID-19. Turning to the study itself: The United States, Italy and Spain supplied acute and convalescent COVID-19 samples. T cells, B-cell-depleted T cells, or PBMCs provided the cDNA or gDNA that served as material.

Per the study methods: Reference gene primer amplification yielded estimated nucleated cell counts. Assay used: immunoSEQ multiplex PCR; TCRdb lists only in-frame clones, some missing. V and J calls and clone size are those listed in that table; D and trimming were worked out from the DNA. This repertoire shows 300,000 to 450,000 clones, 80% to 90% found once; its top ten account for approximately 3%. This receptor was obtained from a woman in her thirties with COVID-19, enrolled during active disease. The sample taken for sequencing was peripheral blood.

The CDR3 region has the DNA TGTGCCAGCTCGGCCGGGACTAGCGCATACAATGAGCAGTTCTTC. Translation gives CASSAGTSAYNEQFF. This chain links TRBV18 with TRBJ2-1, with TRBD2 matching 10 bases. The CDR3 loop spans 15 amino acids. The V segment lost 6 bases and the J segment 4 bases; nucleotides outside the gene matches: 6. Looked up from germline, CDR1 is KGHSH and CDR2 is LQKENI.